A selection of T cell receptor beta chains follows, all from one sample in a study of shared clonotypes between healthy human individuals. The repertoire was sequenced with immunoSEQ multiplex PCR; TCRdb's copy has only in-frame clones and lacks some. The sample records about 700,000 clones, 90% to 95% being singletons. Sequenced material: naive CD8+ T cells sorted from blood. Every receptor here comes from a man aged 25-45 years in good health. CDR3s include the opening cysteine and the closing phenylalanine or tryptophan. The order of the fields is clone size, D gene, J gene, V gene, CDR3 protein, CDR3 DNA. A D gene is named only where the DNA matches it firmly. Size is omitted from some rows. Given values are once, few, many or a class for expanded clones.

- | TRBD2 | TRBJ2-1 | TRBV4-1 | CASSQGTSGRLYNEQFF | TGCGCCAGCAGCCAAGGTACTAGCGGGAGGCTTTACAATGAGCAGTTCTTC
- | - | TRBJ1-1 | TRBV5-1 | CASSGDLNTEAFF | TGCGCCAGCAGCGGGGACTTGAACACTGAAGCTTTCTTT
- | TRBD2 | TRBJ2-5 | TRBV5-1 | CASSRLAGGLTRETQYF | TGCGCCAGCAGCAGGCTAGCGGGAGGACTAACGCGAGAGACCCAGTACTTC
- | TRBD1 | TRBJ2-5 | TRBV7-9 | CASSGRTGGRETQYF | TGTGCCAGCAGCGGCCGGACAGGGGGCAGAGAGACCCAGTACTTC
- | - | TRBJ2-7 | TRBV9 | CASSVGGGTYEQYF | TGTGCCAGCAGCGTAGGTGGCGGTACCTACGAGCAGTACTTC
- | TRBD2 | TRBJ2-3 | TRBV2 | CASSQRLAGEVLTDTQYF | TGTGCCAGCAGTCAGCGACTAGCGGGAGAGGTACTCACGGATACGCAGTATTTT
- | - | TRBJ1-1 | TRBV19 | CASTPDQWRAEAFF | TGTGCCAGTACCCCAGACCAGTGGCGGGCTGAAGCTTTCTTT
- | TRBD1 | TRBJ1-1 | TRBV7-8 | CASSPPRTGGEAFF | TGTGCCAGCAGCCCCCCTAGGACAGGGGGCGAAGCTTTCTTT
- | - | TRBJ2-2 | TRBV7-2 | CASSLARSRNTGELFF | TGTGCCAGCAGCTTAGCGCGGTCTAGAAACACCGGGGAGCTGTTTTTT
- | TRBD1 | TRBJ1-2 | TRBV11-2 | CASTRGGQGAYGYTF | TGTGCCAGCACTCGGGGCGGACAGGGGGCCTATGGCTACACCTTC
- | - | TRBJ2-1 | TRBV2 | CASITAGEQFF | TGTGCCAGCATTACCGCGGGTGAGCAGTTCTTC
- | TRBD2 | TRBJ2-2 | TRBV27 | CASSLYLAGAGELFF | TGTGCCAGCAGTTTATATCTAGCGGGAGCCGGGGAGCTGTTTTTT
once | - | TRBJ1-3 | TRBV25-1 | CASSPESSGNTIYF | TGTGCCAGCAGTCCGGAAAGCTCTGGAAACACCATATATTTT
- | - | TRBJ2-1 | TRBV6-5 | CASSLEYSGLSSTFF | TGTGCCAGCAGTTTGGAGTACTCGGGACTCTCTAGTACGTTCTTC
- | - | TRBJ2-7 | TRBV27 | CASSSLDTVDYEQYF | TGTGCCAGCAGTTCCCTGGACACGGTAGACTACGAGCAGTACTTC
- | - | TRBJ2-3 | TRBV9 | CASSVRGVSTDTQYF | TGTGCCAGCAGCGTACGGGGAGTTAGCACAGATACGCAGTATTTT
- | - | TRBJ2-5 | TRBV7-9 | CASSLELGARQETQYF | TGTGCCAGCAGCTTAGAGTTAGGGGCCCGACAAGAGACCCAGTACTTC
- | TRBD1 | TRBJ2-7 | TRBV27 | CASSAMGTGDEQYF | TGTGCCAGCAGTGCCATGGGGACAGGGGACGAGCAGTACTTC
- | TRBD1 | TRBJ1-1 | TRBV7-8 | CASSLTGQGGTEAFF | TGTGCCAGCAGCTTAACAGGACAGGGCGGCACTGAAGCTTTCTTT
- | - | TRBJ2-7 | TRBV27 | CASSLIPEGPTEQYF | TGTGCCAGCAGTTTAATCCCCGAGGGGCCCACCGAGCAGTACTTC
- | - | TRBJ2-7 | TRBV5-8 | CASSQGPHTLTWEQYF | TGTGCCAGCAGCCAGGGCCCACATACCCTTACTTGGGAGCAGTACTTC
- | - | TRBJ2-2 | TRBV9 | CASSPSAGTLRHGELFF | TGTGCCAGCAGCCCCTCAGCCGGGACCCTACGGCACGGGGAGCTGTTTTTT
- | - | TRBJ1-1 | TRBV9 | CASSVGQGSEAFF | TGTGCCAGCAGCGTAGGGCAGGGCTCTGAAGCTTTCTTT
- | - | TRBJ2-7 | TRBV9 | CASSVAGYGYEQYF | TGTGCCAGCAGCGTAGCAGGTTATGGCTACGAGCAGTACTTC
- | - | TRBJ2-7 | TRBV7-9 | CASSLNPDGANYEQYF | TGTGCCAGCAGCTTAAACCCCGACGGGGCCAACTACGAGCAGTACTTC
- | TRBD2 | TRBJ2-1 | TRBV7-2 | CASSLVVGGVIDNEQFF | TGTGCCAGCAGCTTAGTAGTGGGGGGGGTAATTGACAATGAGCAGTTCTTC
- | - | TRBJ1-3 | TRBV7-9 | CASSPNVSVRHNSGNTIYF | TGTGCCAGCAGCCCAAATGTATCGGTTAGACATAACTCTGGAAACACCATATATTTT
- | TRBD1 | TRBJ2-7 | TRBV28 | CASSPTGDYEQYF | TGTGCCAGCAGCCCTACAGGGGACTACGAGCAGTACTTC
- | - | TRBJ1-1 | TRBV7-8 | CASSFRKQGNTEAFF | TGTGCCAGCAGCTTCCGGAAACAGGGGAACACTGAAGCTTTCTTT
once | TRBD2 | TRBJ2-1 | TRBV10-3 | CAISELSSGSRDEQFF | TGTGCCATCAGTGAGTTGTCTAGCGGGAGTCGGGATGAGCAGTTCTTC
- | - | TRBJ2-7 | TRBV7-9 | CASSEQSYEQYF | TGTGCCAGCAGCGAACAGAGCTACGAGCAGTACTTC
- | TRBD1 | TRBJ1-5 | TRBV2 | CASSDDRGGGIQPQHF | TGTGCCAGCAGTGATGATAGAGGGGGCGGAATTCAGCCCCAGCATTTT
- | TRBD1 | TRBJ2-7 | TRBV7-9 | CASSFAPGQGVAYEQYF | TGTGCCAGCAGCTTTGCTCCGGGACAGGGGGTGGCGTACGAGCAGTACTTC
- | TRBD2 | TRBJ2-2 | TRBV27 | CASCGGAGGELFF | TGTGCCAGCTGCGGGGGGGCAGGCGGGGAGCTGTTTTTT
once | TRBD1 | TRBJ2-1 | TRBV7-3 | CASSTAGTGGAWSNEQFF | TGTGCCAGCAGCACCGCGGGGACAGGGGGCGCTTGGAGCAATGAGCAGTTCTTC
- | - | TRBJ1-1 | TRBV27 | CASSLVGGPHNTEAFF | TGTGCCAGCAGTTTAGTTGGGGGGCCCCATAACACTGAAGCTTTCTTT
- | - | TRBJ2-1 | TRBV7-3 | CASSLGSSREQFF | TGTGCCAGCAGCTTAGGGTCGAGCCGTGAGCAGTTCTTC
- | TRBD1 | TRBJ1-2 | TRBV9 | CASSPGTGAARGYTF | TGTGCCAGCAGCCCCGGGACAGGGGCCGCTCGGGGCTACACCTTC
- | - | TRBJ2-1 | TRBV11-3 | CASSLDQGNEQFF | TGTGCCAGCAGCTTAGATCAAGGGAATGAGCAGTTCTTC
- | TRBD1 | TRBJ2-1 | TRBV5-5 | CASSFEDRGGNEQFF | TGTGCCAGCAGCTTCGAGGACAGGGGAGGCAATGAGCAGTTCTTC
- | - | TRBJ1-2 | TRBV7-9 | CASSPSTTGYGYTF | TGTGCCAGCAGCCCTTCGACGACAGGATATGGCTACACCTTC
- | - | TRBJ2-2 | TRBV7-9 | CASSRPPGESTGELFF | TGTGCCAGCAGCCGTCCACCGGGGGAGAGCACCGGGGAGCTGTTTTTT
once | TRBD2 | TRBJ2-1 | TRBV29-1 | CSVEGLTGTSGIISSYNEQFF | TGCAGCGTTGAAGGACTAACCGGGACTAGCGGGATAATAAGCTCCTACAATGAGCAGTTCTTC
- | - | TRBJ2-7 | TRBV27 | CASSLSGVGEQYF | TGTGCCAGCAGTTTGTCGGGAGTGGGCGAGCAGTACTTC
once | TRBD2 | TRBJ2-1 | TRBV2 | CASSLSSGSNEQFF | TGTGCCAGCAGTCTCTCTAGCGGGAGTAATGAGCAGTTCTTC
- | TRBD1 | TRBJ2-7 | TRBV9 | CASSGQGRSYEQYF | TGTGCCAGCAGCGGACAGGGACGGTCCTACGAGCAGTACTTC
once | TRBD2 | TRBJ2-7 | TRBV10-3 | CAISELGLAYEQYF | TGTGCCATCAGTGAGTTGGGACTAGCGTACGAGCAGTACTTC
- | - | TRBJ1-2 | TRBV27 | CASSLKWQANYGYTF | TGTGCCAGCAGTTTAAAATGGCAGGCGAACTATGGCTACACCTTC
- | TRBD2 | TRBJ2-1 | TRBV29-1 | CSVVVVGDYSYNEQFF | TGCAGCGTTGTTGTGGTTGGGGACTACTCCTACAATGAGCAGTTCTTC